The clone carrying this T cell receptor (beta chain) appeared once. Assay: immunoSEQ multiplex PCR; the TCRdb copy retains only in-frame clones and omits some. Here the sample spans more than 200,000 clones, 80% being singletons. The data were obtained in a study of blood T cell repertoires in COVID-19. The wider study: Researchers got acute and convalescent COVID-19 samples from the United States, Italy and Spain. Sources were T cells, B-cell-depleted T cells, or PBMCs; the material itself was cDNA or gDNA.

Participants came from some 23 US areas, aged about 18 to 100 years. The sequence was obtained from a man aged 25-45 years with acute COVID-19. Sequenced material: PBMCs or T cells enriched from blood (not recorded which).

In DNA, the CDR3 is TGCGCCAGCAGCTCCCAATTCGGGGCCTACGAGCAGTACTTC. Translation: CASSSQFGAYEQYF. The chain joins TRBV5-1 to TRBJ2-7, with D perhaps TRBD2 (5 bases). The length of the CDR3 is 14 residues. The germline V gene has CDR1 SGHRS and CDR2 YFSETQ. V lost 3 bases to trimming and J lost 2 bases, with 12 bases between them.